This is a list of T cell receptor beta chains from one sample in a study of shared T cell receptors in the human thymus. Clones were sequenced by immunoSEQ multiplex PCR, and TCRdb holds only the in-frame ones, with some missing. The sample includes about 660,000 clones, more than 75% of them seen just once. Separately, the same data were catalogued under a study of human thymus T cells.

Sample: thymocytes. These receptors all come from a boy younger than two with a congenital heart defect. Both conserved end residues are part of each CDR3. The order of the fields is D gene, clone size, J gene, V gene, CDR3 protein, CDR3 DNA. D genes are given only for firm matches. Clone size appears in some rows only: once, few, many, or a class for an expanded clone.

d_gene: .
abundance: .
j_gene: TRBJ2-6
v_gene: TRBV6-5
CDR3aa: CASSSYRTGANVLTF
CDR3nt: TGTGCCAGCAGTTCTTACAGGACTGGGGCCAACGTCCTGACTTTC

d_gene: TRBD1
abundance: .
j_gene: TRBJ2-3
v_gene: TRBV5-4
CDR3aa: CASSPRQGGTDTQYF
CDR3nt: TGTGCCAGCAGCCCTCGACAGGGTGGTACAGATACGCAGTATTTT

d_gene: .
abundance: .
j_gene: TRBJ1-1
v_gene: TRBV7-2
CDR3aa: CASSWAATEAFF
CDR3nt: TGTGCCAGCAGCTGGGCTGCCACTGAAGCTTTCTTT

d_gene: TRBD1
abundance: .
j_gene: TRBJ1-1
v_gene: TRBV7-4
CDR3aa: CASSLGRDRVNTEAFF
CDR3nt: TGTGCCAGCAGCTTGGGCCGGGACAGGGTGAACACTGAAGCTTTCTTT

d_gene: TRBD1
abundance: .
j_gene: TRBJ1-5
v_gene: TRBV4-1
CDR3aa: CASSRTGSNQPQHF
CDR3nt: TGCGCCAGCAGCCGGACAGGGAGCAATCAGCCCCAGCATTTT

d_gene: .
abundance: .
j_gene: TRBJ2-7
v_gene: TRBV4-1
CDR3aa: CASSLRGVRYYEQYF
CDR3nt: TGCGCCAGCAGCCTTAGAGGAGTAAGGTACTACGAGCAGTACTTC

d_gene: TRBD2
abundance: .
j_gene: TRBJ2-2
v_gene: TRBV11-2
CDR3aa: CASSQRGEELFF
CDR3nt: TGTGCCAGCAGCCAACGGGGGGAGGAGCTGTTTTTT

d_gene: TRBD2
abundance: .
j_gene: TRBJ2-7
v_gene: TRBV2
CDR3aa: CASSEILLGHTRLAEEYEQYF
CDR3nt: TGTGCCAGCAGTGAGATCCTGCTGGGACATACCCGACTAGCGGAAGAGTACGAGCAGTACTTC

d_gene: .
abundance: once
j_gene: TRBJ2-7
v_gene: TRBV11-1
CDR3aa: CASSLNLDRSYEQYF
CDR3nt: TGTGCCAGCAGCTTAAACCTAGACCGCTCCTACGAGCAGTACTTC

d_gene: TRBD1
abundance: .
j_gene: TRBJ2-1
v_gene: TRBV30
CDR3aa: CAWSVGRDRIYNEQFF
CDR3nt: TGTGCCTGGAGTGTAGGGCGGGACAGGATCTACAATGAGCAGTTCTTC

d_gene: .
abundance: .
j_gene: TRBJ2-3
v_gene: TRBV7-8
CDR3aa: CASSSGLSTDTQYF
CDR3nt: TGTGCCAGCAGCTCAGGACTTAGCACAGATACGCAGTATTTT

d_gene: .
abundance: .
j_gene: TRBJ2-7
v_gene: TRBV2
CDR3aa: CASSEVLRYEQYF
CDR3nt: TGTGCCAGCAGTGAGGTACTCCGCTACGAGCAGTACTTC

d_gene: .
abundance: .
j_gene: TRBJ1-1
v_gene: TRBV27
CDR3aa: CASSPKDSLGTEAFF
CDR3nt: TGTGCCAGCAGTCCGAAGGACAGTCTGGGCACTGAAGCTTTCTTT

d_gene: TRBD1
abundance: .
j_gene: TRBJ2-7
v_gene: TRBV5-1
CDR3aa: CASSLGGDRGPLRDEQYF
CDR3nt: TGCGCCAGCAGCCTTGGAGGGGACAGGGGACCTCTTCGGGACGAGCAGTACTTC

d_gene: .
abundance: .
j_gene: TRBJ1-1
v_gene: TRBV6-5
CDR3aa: CASSYGPEAFF
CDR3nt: TGTGCCAGCAGTTACGGCCCTGAAGCTTTCTTT

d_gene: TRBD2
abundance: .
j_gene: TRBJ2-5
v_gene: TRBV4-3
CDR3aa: CASSQTPPTSGRCETQYF
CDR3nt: TGCGCCAGCAGCCAGACCCCCCCGACTAGCGGGAGGTGTGAGACCCAGTACTTC

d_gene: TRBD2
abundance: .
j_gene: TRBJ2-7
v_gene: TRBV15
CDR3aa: CATSRESVISGSPYEQYF
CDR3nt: TGTGCCACCAGCAGAGAGTCCGTAATAAGCGGGAGCCCCTACGAGCAGTACTTC

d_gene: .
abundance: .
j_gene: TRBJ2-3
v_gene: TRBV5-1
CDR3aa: CASSLGLATSTDTQYF
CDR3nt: TGCGCCAGCAGCTTGGGCCTAGCCACCAGCACAGATACGCAGTATTTT

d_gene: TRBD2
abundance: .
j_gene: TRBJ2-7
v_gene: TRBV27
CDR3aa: CASSLVATSGRHTYEQYF
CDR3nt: TGTGCCAGCAGTTTAGTAGCGACTAGCGGGAGGCACACCTACGAGCAGTACTTC

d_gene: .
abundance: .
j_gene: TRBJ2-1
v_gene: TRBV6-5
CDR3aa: CAYRWGRSGNEQFF
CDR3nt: TGTGCTTATCGCTGGGGGAGGTCGGGCAATGAGCAGTTCTTC

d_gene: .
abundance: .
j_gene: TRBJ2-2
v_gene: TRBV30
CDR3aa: CARLSDSGPPGELFF
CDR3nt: TGTGCCCGACTTTCCGATTCAGGGCCCCCCGGGGAGCTGTTTTTT

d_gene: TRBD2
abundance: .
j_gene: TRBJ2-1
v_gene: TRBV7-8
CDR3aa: CASSFERTSEHNEQFF
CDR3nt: TGTGCCAGCAGCTTTGAGAGGACTAGCGAACACAATGAGCAGTTCTTC